This TCR beta chain was retrieved from a study of regulatory T cells in long-lasting Graves disease. Time point of the sample: newly diagnosed GD, antithyroid drugs for less than 3 months. Isolated PBMC RNA provided the starting material for the TCR library. One endocrinology department in Xi'an, China, was where patients came from. CDR3 size: 15 residues. Combining iRepertoire HTBI primers with Arm-PCR of CDR3 regions, the authors built TCR beta libraries. TCRdb fed the multiplex PCR reads into MiXCR, producing one record per CDR3 protein. This table has hundreds of thousands of distinct CDR3 sequences, around 12% appearing once. General study results and limits: Patients with persistent disease showed a bias toward TRBV28, TRBJ1-2 and TRBJ2-5. Exclusively peripheral blood, rather than thyroid tissue, was studied.

On this clonotype itself: Its specificity is unknown. This may be a read error, as it is one base from a much larger clone.

These same records also appear under a second study, on T cells in Graves' hyperthyroidism and ophthalmopathy. From that second work: In the first-round RT-PCR of the TCR CDR3, the HTBI primer set was used.

This clonotype was obtained from a woman aged 25 to 39 with Graves disease. The V gene is TRBV12-3 or TRBV12-4, the J gene TRBJ1-2, with TRBD1 as a possible D gene (6 bases). Sequencing used peripheral blood mononuclear cells (PBMCs), obtained at new diagnosis, from a patient treated with antithyroid drugs. CDR3 DNA sequence: TGTGCCGGCAGTCCCCGGGGGACATCTCTCTATGGCTACACCTTC. It encodes CAGSPRGTSLYGYTF.